Listed here are 14 T cell receptor beta chains from one sample, sequenced in a study of T cells in Graves' hyperthyroidism and ophthalmopathy. Authors of the study amplified TCR beta CDR3 regions from RNA transcripts. When the TCR CDR3 underwent first-round RT-PCR, the HTBI primer set was used. TCRdb processed the multiplex PCR reads anew with MiXCR; each CDR3 protein has one entry. Found here are 490,000 or so distinct CDR3 sequences, approximately 49% of them singletons; the top ten hold around 47%. The specimen was peripheral blood or thyroid tissue (not recorded which). All receptors derive from an adult woman with Graves' disease, either hyperthyroidism or ophthalmopathy (not recorded which).

This clonotype turned up a few times. This rearrangement joins TRBV27 to TRBJ2-5, with TRBD2 matching over 10 bases. Germline CDR1 is MNHEY and CDR2 is SMNVEV (reference sequence). The CDR3 spans 14 residues. J gave up 5 bases and V 3 bases, and 3 bases lay outside the gene matches. The CDR3 region has the DNA TGTGCCAGCAGTTTTGGGACTAGCGTCGAGACCCAGTACTTC. It specifies CASSFGTSVETQYF.

A few counts support this clonotype. The chain uses TRBV5-4 and TRBJ2-7, with TRBD1 matching 7 bases. The junction had 6 bases not matched to a gene; V was cut back by 4 bases and J by 2 bases. This CDR3 comprises 14 residues. Germline CDR1 and CDR2: SGHNT and YYREEE (reference sequence). The CDR3 protein is CASSTPGTAYEQYF. The CDR3 DNA reads TGTGCCAGCAGCACTCCCGGGACAGCCTACGAGCAGTACTTC.

The V and J genes are TRBV7-2 and TRBJ1-1, with D perhaps TRBD1 (6 bases). CDR3 length: 15 amino acids. Germline CDR1 is SGHTA and CDR2 is FQGNSA. V lost 2 bases to trimming and J lost 8 bases, with 18 bases between them. CDR3 amino acids: CASSLMTGADVEAFF. The CDR3 coding sequence is TGTGCCAGCAGCTTAATGACAGGTGCTGATGTAGAAGCTTTCTTT. Full variable domain (remainder filled in from reference TRBV7-2 and TRBJ1-1): GAGVSQSPSNKVTEKGKDVELRCDPISGHTALYWYRQSLGQGLEFLIYFQGNSAPDKSGLPSDRFSAERTGGSVSTLTIQRTQQEDSAVYLCASSLMTGADVEAFFGQGTRLTVV.

J is TRBJ1-1 and V is TRBV10-3; TRBD1 is a possible D gene (6 bases). The CDR3 is made up of 13 amino acids. Germline CDR1 ENHRY, CDR2 SYGVKD. The V and J ends lost 7 bases and 5 bases respectively, with 14 bases between them. The CDR3 region has the DNA TGTGCCATCAACGGCGACCAGGGGACTGAAGCTTTCTTT. Residues: CAINGDQGTEAFF.

The genes are TRBV11-3 and TRBJ1-2, with a tentative D call TRBD1 (5 bases). The V end lost 5 bases, the J end lost 3 bases, and 19 bases lay between the germline ends. The germline V gene encodes CDR1 SGHNT and CDR2 YENEEA. The CDR3 extends over 16 amino acids. The CDR3 protein is CASSTTGTASDYGYTF. In nucleotides, the CDR3 is TGTGCCAGCAGCACCACCGGGACCGCGTCGGACTATGGCTACACCTTC.

The chain has TRBV10-3 and TRBJ2-5; 7 bases line up with TRBD2. Germline V lookup: CDR1 ENHRY, CDR2 SYGVKD. The V and J ends lost 3 bases and 1 base, in that order; junction bases with no gene match: 5. The CDR3 runs to 15 residues. CDR3 bases: TGTGCCATCAGTGACCATTCTAGCGGCCAAGAGACCCAGTACTTC. Its translation: CAISDHSSGQETQYF.

This chain joins TRBV20-1 and TRBJ1-2; D remains ambiguous. The CDR3 length is 13 residues. CDR1 DFQATT and CDR2 SNEGSKA come from the germline V gene (reference sequence). Trimming removed 1 base from V and 10 bases from J, with 16 bases in between. The CDR3 region has the DNA TGCAGTGCTAGAGGTCCCCATAAGGGAGACTACACCTTC. It encodes CSARGPHKGDYTF.

With regard to this clonotype: A clone one base away is much larger, so this may be a read error. The final CDR3 position lacks the conserved phenylalanine or tryptophan, pointing to a likely read error. The DNA is left out, because the CDR3 cannot be placed on it with certainty; the CDR3 is given as TCRdb lists it. The chain is built from TRBV25-1 and TRBJ1-2; the table gives TRBD1 as D, unverified against the DNA. The CDR3 comprises 13 residues, both ends counted. Germline-derived CDR1 and CDR2 are MGHDK and SYGVNS. The CDR3 sequence: CASSEDRGHGFTL.

This chain uses TRBV10-3 with TRBJ2-7; D remains ambiguous. Germline CDR1 and CDR2: ENHRY and SYGVKD. Trimming removed 10 bases at V and 0 bases at J, with 19 bases between. The CDR3 has 15 residues. This CDR3 is CASSPGQRPSYEQYF. The CDR3 DNA is TGTGCCAGCAGCCCCGGGCAGCGACCCTCCTACGAGCAGTACTTC.

The genes are TRBV7-9 and TRBJ1-2; 7 bases are a match to TRBD1. The junction had 5 bases not matched to a gene; V was cut back by 0 bases and J by 4 bases. There are 15 residues in the CDR3. The V gene's germline CDR1 is SEHNR and CDR2 FQNEAQ (reference sequence). For the CDR3, the DNA is TGTGCCAGCAGCTTAGCGGGGGACAGCCTCTATGGCTACACCTTC. It encodes CASSLAGDSLYGYTF.

With regard to this clonotype: A junction boundary mismatches the germline segment, possibly from a read error. The chain is built from TRBV7-3 and TRBJ1-6; perhaps TRBD1 as D (6 bases). This CDR3 is 12 amino acids long. Germline V CDR1 and CDR2: SGHTA, FQGTGA. The CDR3: CASGLGQLALHF. The DNA of the CDR3 is TGTGCCAGCGGCTTAGGACAGTTGGCCCTCCACTTT.

The chain's CDR3 is CASSTIGRYEAFF. The CDR3 region has the DNA TGTGCCAGTAGTACGATTGGCCGCTATGAAGCTTTCTTT. The chain uses TRBV19 and TRBJ1-1; D gene ambiguous. V was trimmed by 4 bases and J by 7 bases, leaving 13 bases between them. Germline CDR1 and CDR2: LNHDA and SQIVND (reference sequence). The CDR3 loop spans 13 amino acids.

The rearrangement links TRBV20-1 to TRBJ2-7, with 13 bases aligning to TRBD2. The J segment lost 7 bases and the V segment lost 5 bases, leaving 11 bases of the junction unmatched. The CDR3 spans 15 residues. Germline CDR1 and CDR2: DFQATT and SNEGSKA (reference sequence). Written as DNA, the CDR3 is TGCAGTGCTCTGGGACTAGCGGGACGTATACGGGAGCAGTACTTC. This translates into CSALGLAGRIREQYF.

This clonotype has a count of ten or more. This chain joins TRBV20-1 and TRBJ1-2; D is possibly TRBD1 (5 bases). V lost 3 bases, J lost 6 bases, and 8 bases lay in between. Germline CDR1 and CDR2: DFQATT and SNEGSKA (reference sequence). The CDR3 runs 11 residues. CDR3 amino acids: CSASVGDGYTF. For the CDR3, the DNA is TGCAGTGCTAGTGTAGGGGATGGCTACACCTTC.